This T cell receptor (beta chain) was obtained from a study of T cells after yellow fever vaccination. Study-wide results and limits: Most clones from primary vaccination were detected again post-booster (around 96% CD4, around 88% CD8).

The V and J ends lost 0 bases and 0 bases respectively, with 15 bases between them. Germline CDR1 and CDR2: GTSNPN and SVGIG (reference sequence). The CDR3 contains 16 residues. Remarks on this clonotype: Its antigen is currently unknown.

TCRdb fed the 5' RACE reads into MiXCR, producing one record per CDR3 protein. The sample includes under 350,000 distinct CDR3 sequences, about 4% of them seen just once. This sequence joins TRBV30 and TRBJ2-7, with D possibly being TRBD1 (6 bases). The sequence was collected from a man aged 18 to 30 who received the YFV17D yellow fever vaccine. This specimen consisted of PBMCs, obtained 5 days after the yellow fever booster vaccination. The CDR3 DNA is TGTGCCTGGAGTGTACGCCCAGGGGAAGGCTCCTACGAGCAGTACTTC. It specifies CAWSVRPGEGSYEQYF.